The rows below give T cell receptor beta chains drawn from one sample of a study of cytomegalovirus exposure and HLA in healthy donors. Sequencing used immunoSEQ multiplex PCR; TCRdb keeps in-frame clones, though not all of them. The data contain roughly 150,000 clones, roughly three quarters of them singletons. The sequencing input was PBMCs. These receptors originate from a male donor in good health and CMV-seronegative. Each CDR3 is given without its conserved first and last residue. Not every row has a clone size; where given, it reads once, few, many or a size class.

size: .; J: TRBJ2-4; V: TRBV4-3; CDR3: ASSQPSGGANIQY
size: .; J: TRBJ2-5; V: TRBV19; CDR3: ASSGQGVRGETQY
size: few; J: TRBJ1-5; V: TRBV2; CDR3: ASRGQANQPQH
size: few; J: TRBJ2-3; V: TRBV15; CDR3: ATSRTPTDTQY
size: .; J: TRBJ2-4; V: TRBV30; CDR3: AWSPPSNIQY
size: .; J: TRBJ2-7; V: TRBV6-1; CDR3: ASSERSGQSYEQY
size: .; J: TRBJ1-1; V: TRBV4-2; CDR3: ASSQGRGTGEAF
size: .; J: TRBJ1-1; V: TRBV5-4; CDR3: ASSPGPMNTEAF
size: .; J: TRBJ2-1; V: TRBV28; CDR3: ASSLAGASWHEQF
size: .; J: TRBJ1-5; V: TRBV27; CDR3: ASSPSDRGRNQPQH
size: .; J: TRBJ2-1; V: TRBV10-3; CDR3: AISVSSGGHEQF
size: .; J: TRBJ1-1; V: TRBV19; CDR3: ASCRGVSTEAF
size: .; J: TRBJ2-2; V: TRBV18; CDR3: ASSPPLYSLRTGELF
size: .; J: TRBJ2-7; V: TRBV10-3; CDR3: AISESTQGNLYEQY
size: .; J: TRBJ2-1; V: TRBV27; CDR3: ASRALVSIWREQF
size: .; J: TRBJ1-1; V: TRBV29-1; CDR3: SVVLGVRTEAF
size: .; J: TRBJ2-3; V: TRBV19; CDR3: ASSIDRGTETDTQY